This T cell receptor (beta chain) was identified in a study of cytomegalovirus exposure and HLA in healthy donors. The study's findings and limits: Earlier analysis found most TCR beta V segments productive about 87% or about 30% of the time. Later analysis demonstrated an association between a missense DCLRE1C variant and TCR beta V- and J-gene trimming. Researchers counted roughly 150 TCR beta chains as cytomegalovirus-associated.

Concerning this clone itself: Antigen specificity is unknown.

Germline V gives CDR1 GTSNPN, CDR2 SVGIG (reference sequence). Trimming removed 2 bases from V and 8 bases from J, with 9 bases in between. The CDR3 runs to 11 residues. This PCR relied on a set of 60 Vbeta primers and 13 Jbeta primers. TCRdb keeps only in-frame clones here, not all; method: immunoSEQ multiplex PCR. The sample shows 150,000 to 200,000 clones, about 80% of them seen only once. The rearrangement joins TRBV30 to TRBJ1-2; D is ambiguous. Sequenced material: PBMCs. The TCR comes from a woman aged 25 to 39 in good health and CMV-seronegative. The CDR3 region has the DNA TGTGCCTGGAGTCTTAGCGTCGGCTACACCTTC. It translates to CAWSLSVGYTF.